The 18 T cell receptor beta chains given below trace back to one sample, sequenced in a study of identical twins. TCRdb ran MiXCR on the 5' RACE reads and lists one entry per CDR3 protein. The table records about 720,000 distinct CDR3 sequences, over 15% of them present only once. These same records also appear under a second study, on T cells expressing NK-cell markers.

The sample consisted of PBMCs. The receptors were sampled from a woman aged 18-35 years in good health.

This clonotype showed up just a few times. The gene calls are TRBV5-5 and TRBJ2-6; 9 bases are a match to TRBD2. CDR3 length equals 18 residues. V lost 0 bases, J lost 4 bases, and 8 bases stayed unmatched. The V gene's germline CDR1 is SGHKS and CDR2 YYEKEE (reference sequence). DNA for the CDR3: TGTGCCAGCAGCTTGGTCGGACTAGCGCTTTCAGGGGCCAACGTCCTGACTTTC. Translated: CASSLVGLALSGANVLTF.

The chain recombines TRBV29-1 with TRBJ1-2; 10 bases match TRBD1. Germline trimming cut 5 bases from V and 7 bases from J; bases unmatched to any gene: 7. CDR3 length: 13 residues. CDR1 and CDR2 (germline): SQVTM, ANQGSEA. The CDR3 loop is CSVYRQGAVGYTF. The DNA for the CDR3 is TGCAGCGTTTACCGACAGGGGGCGGTTGGCTACACCTTC.

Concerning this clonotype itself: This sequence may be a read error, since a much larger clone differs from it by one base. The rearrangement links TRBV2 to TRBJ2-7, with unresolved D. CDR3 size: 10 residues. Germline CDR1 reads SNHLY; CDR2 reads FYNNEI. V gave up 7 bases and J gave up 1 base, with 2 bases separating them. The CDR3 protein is CASKSYEQYF. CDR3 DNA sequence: TGTGCCAGCAAGTCCTACGAGCAGTACTTC. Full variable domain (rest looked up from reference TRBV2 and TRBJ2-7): EPEVTQTPSHQVTQMGQEVILRCVPISNHLYFYWYRQILGQKVEFLVSFYNNEISEKSEIFDDQFSVERPDGSNFTLKIRSTKLEDSAMYFCASKSYEQYFGPGTRLTVT.

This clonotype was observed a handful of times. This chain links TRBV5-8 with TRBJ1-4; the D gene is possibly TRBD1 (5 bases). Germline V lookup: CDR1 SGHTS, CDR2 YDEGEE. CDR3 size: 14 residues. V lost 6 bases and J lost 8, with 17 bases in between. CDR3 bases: TGTGCCAGCACTTTCGACCCGGGGCGGGAAAAACTGTTTTTT. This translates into CASTFDPGREKLFF.

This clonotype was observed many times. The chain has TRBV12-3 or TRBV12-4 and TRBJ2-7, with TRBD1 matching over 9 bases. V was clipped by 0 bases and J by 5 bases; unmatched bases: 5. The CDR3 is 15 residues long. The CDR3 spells CASSLAGQGLNEQYF. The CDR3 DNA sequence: TGTGCCAGCAGTTTAGCTGGACAGGGGCTAAACGAGCAGTACTTC.

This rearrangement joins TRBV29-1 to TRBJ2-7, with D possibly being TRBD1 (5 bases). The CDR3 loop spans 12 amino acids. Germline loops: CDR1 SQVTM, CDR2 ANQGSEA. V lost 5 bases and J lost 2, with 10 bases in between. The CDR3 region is CSVKGPTYEQYF. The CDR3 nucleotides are TGCAGCGTTAAGGGGCCTACCTACGAGCAGTACTTC.

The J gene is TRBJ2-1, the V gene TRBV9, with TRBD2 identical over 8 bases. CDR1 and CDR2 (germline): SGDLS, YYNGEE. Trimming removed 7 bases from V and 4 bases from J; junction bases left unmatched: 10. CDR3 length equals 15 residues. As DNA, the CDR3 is TGTGCCAGCGGTCTAGGCGGGGGGTCTTACAATGAGCAGTTCTTC. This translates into CASGLGGGSYNEQFF.

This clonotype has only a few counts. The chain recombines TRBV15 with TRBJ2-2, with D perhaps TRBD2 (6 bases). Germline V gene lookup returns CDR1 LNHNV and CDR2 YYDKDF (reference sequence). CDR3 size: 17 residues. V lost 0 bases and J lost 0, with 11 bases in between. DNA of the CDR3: TGTGCCACCAGCAGAGATCTAAGACTAGCGAACACCGGGGAGCTGTTTTTT. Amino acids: CATSRDLRLANTGELFF.

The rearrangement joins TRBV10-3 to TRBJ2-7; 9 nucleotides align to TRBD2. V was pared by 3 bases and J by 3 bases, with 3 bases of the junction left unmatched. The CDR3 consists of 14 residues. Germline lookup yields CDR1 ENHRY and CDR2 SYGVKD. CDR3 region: CAISDLAGYYEQYF. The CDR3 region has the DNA TGTGCCATCAGTGATCTAGCGGGGTACTACGAGCAGTACTTC.

CDR3 in DNA: TGTGCCAGCAGTTACTCGAACAGCTTCACCGGGGAGCTGTTTTTT. Translated: CASSYSNSFTGELFF. The J gene is TRBJ2-2, the V gene TRBV6-5; D is uncertain. V was trimmed by 0 bases and J by 4 bases, leaving 9 bases between them. The germline CDR1 and CDR2 sequences are MNHEY and SVGAGI. The length of the CDR3 is 15 residues.

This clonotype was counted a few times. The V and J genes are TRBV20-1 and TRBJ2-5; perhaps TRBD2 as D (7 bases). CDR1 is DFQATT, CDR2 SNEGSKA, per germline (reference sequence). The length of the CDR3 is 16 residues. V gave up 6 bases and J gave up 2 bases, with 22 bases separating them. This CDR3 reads CSAPPDWSGTQETQYF. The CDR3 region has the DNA TGCAGTGCCCCTCCTGATTGGAGCGGGACACAAGAGACCCAGTACTTC.

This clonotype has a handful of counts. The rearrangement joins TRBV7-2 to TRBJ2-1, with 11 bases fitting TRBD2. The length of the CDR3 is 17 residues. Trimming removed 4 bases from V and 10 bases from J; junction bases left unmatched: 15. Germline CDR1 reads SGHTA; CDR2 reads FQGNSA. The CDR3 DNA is TGTGCCAGCAGCTCGGTTAAAATAGCGGGAGGGCCGTACGAGCAGTTCTTC. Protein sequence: CASSSVKIAGGPYEQFF.

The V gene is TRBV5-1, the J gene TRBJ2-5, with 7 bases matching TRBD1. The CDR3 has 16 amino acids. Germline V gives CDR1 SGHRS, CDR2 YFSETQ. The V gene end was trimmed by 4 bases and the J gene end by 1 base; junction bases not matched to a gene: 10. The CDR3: CASSPRSPGGQETQYF. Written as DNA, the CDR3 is TGCGCCAGCAGCCCAAGGTCCCCAGGGGGCCAAGAGACCCAGTACTTC.

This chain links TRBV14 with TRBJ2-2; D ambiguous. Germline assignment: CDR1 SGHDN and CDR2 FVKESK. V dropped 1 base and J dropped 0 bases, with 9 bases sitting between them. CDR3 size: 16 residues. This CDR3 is CASSQVGDANTGELFF. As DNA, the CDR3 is TGTGCCAGCAGCCAAGTAGGCGACGCGAACACCGGGGAGCTGTTTTTT.

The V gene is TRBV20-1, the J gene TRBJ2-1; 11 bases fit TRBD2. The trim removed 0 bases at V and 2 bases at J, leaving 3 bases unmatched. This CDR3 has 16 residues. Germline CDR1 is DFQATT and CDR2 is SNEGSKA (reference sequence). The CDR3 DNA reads TGCAGTGCTAGAGATCCGGGACTAGCGGCCTACAATGAGCAGTTCTTC. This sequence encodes CSARDPGLAAYNEQFF.

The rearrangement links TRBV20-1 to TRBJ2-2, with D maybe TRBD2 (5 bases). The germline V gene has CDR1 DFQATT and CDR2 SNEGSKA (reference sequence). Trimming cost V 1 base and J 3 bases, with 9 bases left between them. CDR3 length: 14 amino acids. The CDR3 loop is CSARVTRDTGELFF. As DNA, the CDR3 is TGCAGTGCTAGAGTCACGCGGGACACCGGGGAGCTGTTTTTT.

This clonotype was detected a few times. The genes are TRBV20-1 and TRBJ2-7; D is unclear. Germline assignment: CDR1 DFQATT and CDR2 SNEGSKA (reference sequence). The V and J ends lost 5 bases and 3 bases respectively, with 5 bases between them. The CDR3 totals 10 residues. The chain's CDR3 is CSAQNYEQYF. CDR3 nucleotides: TGCAGTGCTCAGAACTACGAGCAGTACTTC.

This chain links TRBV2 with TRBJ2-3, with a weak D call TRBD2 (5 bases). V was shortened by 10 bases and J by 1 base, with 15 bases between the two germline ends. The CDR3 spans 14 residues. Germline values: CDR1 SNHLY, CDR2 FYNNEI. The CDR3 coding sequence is TGTGCCACCCCGAGGGATGGGGGCACAGATACGCAGTATTTT. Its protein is CATPRDGGTDTQYF.